Listed here are 22 T cell receptor beta chains from one sample, sequenced in a study of blood T cells in healthy people across ages. Sample-barcoded 5' priming and a J-beta primer mix drove a second PCR of roughly 7 to 11 cycles. TCRdb fed the 5' RACE reads into MiXCR, producing one record per CDR3 protein. The sample contains approximately 780,000 distinct CDR3 sequences, roughly 25% of which appear only once. The same specimen was also included in a second study, on T cells of mothers and their children.

Sequences were obtained from blood. The source of these receptors is a boy younger than 18 in good health.

The chain joins TRBV20-1 to TRBJ2-2; 11 bases line up with TRBD2. Germline V gene lookup returns CDR1 DFQATT and CDR2 SNEGSKA (reference sequence). The junction had 11 bases not matched to a gene; V was cut back by 0 bases and J by 5 bases. CDR3 length equals 18 residues. Written as DNA, the CDR3 is TGCAGTGCTAGAGATTTTCCTAGCGGGGGGCGATGGACCGGGGAGCTGTTTTTT. Encoded protein: CSARDFPSGGRWTGELFF.

The chain uses TRBV20-1 and TRBJ1-1, with 8 positions matching TRBD1. CDR3 size: 14 residues. From germline, CDR1 is DFQATT and CDR2 SNEGSKA (reference sequence). V shed 5 bases and J 1 base; nucleotides not matched to a gene: 6. The DNA of the CDR3 is TGCAGTGCTCCCGGACAGGGACAGAACACTGAAGCTTTCTTT. This gives the protein CSAPGQGQNTEAFF.

This chain uses TRBV12-5 with TRBJ2-1, with TRBD2 as a possible D gene (5 bases). Germline V CDR1 and CDR2: LGHNT, FRNRAP. V lost 7 bases and J lost 8, with 9 bases in between. The length of the CDR3 is 11 residues. CDR3 sequence reads: CASAGSDEQFF. CDR3 DNA: TGTGCTAGTGCGGGGTCGGATGAGCAGTTCTTC.

The V call is TRBV7-2, the J call TRBJ1-6, with no clear D. The CDR3 totals 13 residues. The V gene lost 3 bases and the J gene lost 7 bases, with 7 bases spanning the gap. Germline CDR1 and CDR2: SGHTA and FQGNSA. In nucleotides, the CDR3 is TGTGCCAGCAGCTTTCGGGGAAATTCACCCCTCCACTTT. It specifies CASSFRGNSPLHF.

The V and J genes are TRBV19 and TRBJ1-4; D is unclear. This CDR3 has 13 amino acids. Germline V gene data show CDR1 as LNHDA and CDR2 as SQIVND (reference sequence). The germline V and J ends were trimmed by 10 bases and 4 bases, with 13 bases remaining between them. The CDR3 loop is CATTDGDNEKLFF. The DNA for the CDR3 is TGTGCCACTACGGACGGCGATAATGAAAAACTGTTTTTT.

This clonotype was picked up a small number of times. The chain employs TRBV20-1 and TRBJ2-4; 11 bases map to TRBD1. There are 15 residues in the CDR3. CDR1 is DFQATT and CDR2 is SNEGSKA in the germline V gene (reference sequence). Germline trimming cut 3 bases from V and 6 bases from J; bases unmatched to any gene: 7. The CDR3 loop reads CSASHGQGAGNIQYF. In nucleotides, the CDR3 is TGCAGTGCTAGCCACGGACAGGGGGCGGGAAACATTCAGTACTTC.

The chain carries TRBV6-7 and TRBJ1-5; a weak D match, TRBD1 (6 bases). TRBV6-7 is marked as an open reading frame, function uncertain. There are 15 residues in the CDR3. Trimming took off 6 bases at V and 4 bases at J, with 16 bases between the two ends. CDR3 amino acids: CASSPGQKDNQPQHF. CDR3 nucleotide sequence: TGTGCCAGCAGCCCTGGACAGAAGGATAATCAGCCCCAGCATTTT.

This chain's CDR3 is CASKGSGGTQYF. The CDR3 region has the DNA TGTGCCAGCAAAGGGAGCGGGGGGACCCAGTACTTC. The rearrangement joins TRBV6-2 or TRBV6-3 to TRBJ2-5; 8 bases are shared with TRBD2. V lost 7 bases, J lost 7 bases, and 5 bases stayed unmatched. In germline, CDR1 is MNHEY, CDR2 SVGEGT. The length of the CDR3 is 12 residues.

The rearrangement uses TRBV3-1 and TRBJ2-2, with D uncertain. This CDR3 is built from 15 residues. CDR1 LGHDT and CDR2 YNNKEL come from the germline V gene (reference sequence). V lost 1 base and J 4 bases, leaving 10 bases between the germline ends. CDR3 residues: CASSQVGGVTGELFF. DNA of the CDR3: TGTGCCAGCAGCCAAGTCGGTGGAGTCACCGGGGAGCTGTTTTTT.

This clonotype has a handful of counts. The gene calls are TRBV27 and TRBJ2-1; 7 bases are a match to TRBD1. The tail of the sequence fits TRBJ2-7 better, so the J call may be wrong. CDR3 length equals 15 residues. Germline V gene data show CDR1 as MNHEY and CDR2 as SMNVEV (reference sequence). The CDR3 reads CASSQRQGRAYEQYF. CDR3 nucleotide sequence: TGTGCCAGCAGTCAGCGACAGGGCCGAGCCTACGAGCAGTACTTC.

The J gene is TRBJ2-4, the V gene TRBV5-1; 9 positions match TRBD2. CDR3 length equals 19 residues. CDR1 and CDR2 from the germline V gene are SGHRS and YFSETQ. V lost 4 bases to trimming and J lost 3 bases; unmatched junction nucleotides: 17. The CDR3: CASSPSRGVKRGDKNIQYF. As DNA, the CDR3 is TGCGCCAGCAGCCCTAGCCGAGGGGTGAAGCGGGGGGACAAAAACATTCAGTACTTC.

This clonotype was picked up a small number of times. This chain connects TRBV27 to TRBJ2-5, with a tentative D call TRBD1 (5 bases). Germline V gene lookup returns CDR1 MNHEY and CDR2 SMNVEV (reference sequence). Trimming took 5 bases from V and 2 from J, leaving 12 bases between them. The CDR3 extends over 14 amino acids. The CDR3 DNA reads as TGTGCCAGCAGTCCTAGACAGTCGCAAGAGACCCAGTACTTC. It encodes CASSPRQSQETQYF.

The chain has TRBV7-3 and TRBJ2-6; maybe TRBD1 (6 bases). Germline V gene lookup returns CDR1 SGHTA and CDR2 FQGTGA. The length of the CDR3 is 18 residues. Trimming shortened V by 6 bases and J by 1 base, and 19 bases separated the two germline ends. CDR3: CASRDSGDPASGANVLTF. Written as DNA, the CDR3 is TGTGCCAGCAGGGATTCAGGGGATCCGGCGTCTGGGGCCAACGTCCTGACTTTC.

This chain uses TRBV5-5 with TRBJ2-1, with TRBD1 matching over 7 bases. The CDR3 runs to 13 residues. V lost 2 bases to trimming and J lost 10 bases; unmatched junction nucleotides: 6. Germline V lookup: CDR1 SGHKS, CDR2 YYEKEE (reference sequence). The CDR3 region is CASSLQGIREQFF. DNA for the CDR3: TGTGCCAGCAGCTTACAGGGGATAAGGGAGCAGTTCTTC.

The chain recombines TRBV29-1 with TRBJ2-7; 8 bases line up with TRBD2. The junction had 12 bases not matched to a gene; V was cut back by 2 bases and J by 3 bases. The CDR3 runs 16 residues. The germline CDR1 and CDR2 sequences are SQVTM and ANQGSEA. CDR3 sequence reads: CSVERPMISGGYEQYF. Here the CDR3 DNA reads TGCAGCGTTGAACGGCCCATGATCAGCGGGGGCTACGAGCAGTACTTC.

This clonotype was seen a few times. V is TRBV27 and J is TRBJ1-2, with TRBD1 as a possible D gene (6 bases). Trimming pared 5 bases from V and 11 bases from J, leaving 15 bases between. Germline lookup yields CDR1 MNHEY and CDR2 SMNVEV (reference sequence). The CDR3 consists of 12 residues. The CDR3, as DNA: TGTGCCAGCAGTCCCCAACAGGGAGGGTACACCTTC. Translation gives CASSPQQGGYTF.

The J gene is TRBJ2-5, the V gene TRBV12-3 or TRBV12-4; no clear D gene. The CDR3 extends over 15 amino acids. The ends were cut back, 5 bases at V and 1 base at J, with 14 bases in the middle. The CDR3 DNA follows: TGTGCCAGCAGTCCGGCCCAGGTTGGCCAAGAGACCCAGTACTTC. Protein product: CASSPAQVGQETQYF.

V is TRBV5-1 and J is TRBJ2-5; 7 positions match TRBD1. V lost 0 bases to trimming and J lost 8 bases; unmatched junction nucleotides: 7. There are 14 residues in the CDR3. Germline CDR1 is SGHRS and CDR2 is YFSETQ. The DNA of the CDR3 is TGCGCCAGCAGCTTGGAAGACAGGGTGGGAACCCAGTACTTC. Translated, it gives CASSLEDRVGTQYF. Filled out from reference TRBV5-1 and TRBJ2-5, the complete variable domain reads KAGVTQTPRYLIKTRGQQVTLSCSPISGHRSVSWYQQTPGQGLQFLFEYFSETQRNKGNFPGRFSGRQFSNSRSEMNVSTLELGDSALYLCASSLEDRVGTQYFGPGTRLLVL.

This clonotype was seen a few times. The chain combines TRBV25-1 with TRBJ1-4, with 7 bases that match TRBD1. From germline, CDR1 is MGHDK and CDR2 SYGVNS. V lost 5 bases to trimming and J lost 7 bases; unmatched junction nucleotides: 7. The CDR3 runs 14 residues. CDR3: CASSFRGIGEKLFF. The CDR3 nucleotides are TGTGCCAGCAGTTTCAGGGGGATTGGTGAAAAACTGTTTTTT.

With regard to this clonotype: The junction departs from the called germline gene at one end, perhaps through a read error. The chain combines TRBV10-3 with TRBJ2-7, with D hard to call. Germline CDR1 ENHRY, CDR2 SYGVKD. The CDR3 is made up of 12 amino acids. CDR3 protein: CAISGYSYERYF. The DNA for the CDR3 is TGTGCCATCAGTGGATACAGCTACGAGCGGTACTTC.

The table lists this clonotype with a few counts. The genes are TRBV5-1 and TRBJ2-1, with D unclear. The ends were cut back, 5 bases at V and 2 bases at J, with 11 bases in the middle. Looked up from germline, CDR1 is SGHRS and CDR2 is YFSETQ. This CDR3 comprises 14 residues. DNA of the CDR3: TGCGCCAGCAGACCAGACCCCGCCTACAATGAGCAGTTCTTC. Translating it yields CASRPDPAYNEQFF.

This clonotype was seen once. The chain carries TRBV7-2 and TRBJ1-2, with D possibly matching TRBD1 (5 bases). Trimming pared 4 bases from V and 8 bases from J, leaving 20 bases between. This CDR3 has 15 amino acids. Germline V gene sequence: CDR1 SGHTA, CDR2 FQGNSA. The chain's CDR3 is CASSSPWDAPEGYTF. The CDR3 nucleotides read TGTGCCAGCAGCTCCCCTTGGGACGCCCCCGAGGGCTACACCTTC. Supplemented by reference TRBV7-2 and TRBJ1-2, the full variable domain reads GAGVSQSPSNKVTEKGKDVELRCDPISGHTALYWYRQSLGQGLEFLIYFQGNSAPDKSGLPSDRFSAERTGGSVSTLTIQRTQQEDSAVYLCASSSPWDAPEGYTFGSGTRLTVV.